The entry below describes one TCR beta chain. As yet, its antigen is unknown. Produced via immunoSEQ multiplex PCR; TCRdb's table is partial and in-frame only. The sample lists about 350,000 clones; around 89% were seen once. The CDR3 length is 12 residues. The V end was cut by 4 bases, the J end by 6 bases, with 13 bases between. The germline CDR1 and CDR2 sequences are SQVTM and ANQGSEA. The source of the sample is a study of Ad26.COV2.S vaccination and SARS-CoV-2 variants. Study in general: Donor was in the COV1001 Ad26.COV2.S trial arm. Each vaccinee took Ad26.COV2.S intramuscularly, once or twice 56 days apart. Study results and limitations: Estimates derived from TCR breadth and depth analyses may have underestimated total T cell responses.

As to treatment: roughly 19 received Ad26.COV2.S at low or high dose, single or two shots; roughly five received placebo; per-sample allocation not given. Repertoires come from day 63 after the first vaccine or placebo injection. Recruitment in Boston yielded a donor of adult age, 18-55 years. The V gene is TRBV29-1, the J gene TRBJ2-7, with unresolved D. The sample here was peripheral blood, taken in a trial of Ad26.COV2.S vaccine versus placebo. The sequence was collected from a person aged 18-65 years who received the Ad26.COV2.S COVID-19 vaccine or a placebo. The CDR3 reads CSVAPGNGEQYF. The CDR3 bases are TGCAGCGTTGCCCCTGGGAACGGCGAGCAGTACTTC.